The entry below describes one TCR beta chain. The CDR3 ends on some other residue instead of the conserved phenylalanine or tryptophan, so this is likely a read error. Because the CDR3's place on the DNA is in doubt, the DNA is left out and the CDR3 is given as listed by TCRdb. These data belong to a study of tumor-infiltrating lymphocytes in oesophageal squamous cell carcinoma. Each CDR3 protein is one row after TCRdb ran MiXCR on the PCR reads. The sample lists 19,000 or so distinct CDR3 sequences; 47% were seen once. Germline CDR1 MNHEY, CDR2 SVGEGT. The length of the CDR3 is 12 amino acids, counting both ends.

The sequencing input was normal esophageal tissue next to the tumor. V is TRBV6-2 or TRBV6-3 and J is TRBJ2-1; the table's D call TRBD1 went unverified against the DNA. This sequence was found in a female donor with esophageal squamous cell carcinoma. The CDR3: CASSDPDRDTEI.